This T cell receptor beta chain was recorded in a study of a mutant IDH1 vaccine in newly diagnosed glioma (dated by TCRdb to 2020 to 2022). Regarding the complete study: Patients were given eight vaccinations, in weeks 1, 3, 5, 7, 11, 15, 19 and 23, which matched visits V03 through V10. Vaccination began 4-6 weeks after radiotherapy alone, or alongside temozolomide cycles in the chemotherapy-containing groups. The roughly 35 treated patients were 62.5% male and 37.5% female, with a mean age of around 40 years. Before enrollment, most patients had been given radiochemotherapy with temozolomide as standard therapy, while the rest had received either radiotherapy alone or temozolomide alone. Peripheral blood samples were drawn at six visits, namely V03 (baseline), V05, V07, V10, V12 and V13. Longitudinal TCRB deep sequencing was done for 25 to 30 treated patients, wherever samples were available for exploratory analyses. Summary of the overall study and its limitations: The authors stated that sample limitations prevented analyses of patient blood samples from being reproduced. Changes in the top peripheral T cell clonotypes picked up by TCRB sequencing did not appear to be linked to pseudoprogression. Across multiple MHC alleles, vaccine-induced immune responses were seen in around 93% of patients. Selection of PBMC samples for TCRB deep sequencing was based on availability.

CDR1 and CDR2 (SGHRS, YFSETQ) derive from the germline V gene. The CDR3 starts with the cysteine, ends with the phenylalanine, and has 14 residues. The entry retains the CDR3 DNA only, 42 bases that are in frame from base 1. V lost 0 bases and J lost 5 bases; the stretch between them is 11 bases long. About this clone itself: The clone's antigen remains unknown. Per-nucleotide qualities are absent, and no much larger clonotype sits a single base away.

Reading the label with the study, this specimen's time point is: week 23, last vaccination. Every vaccine dose consisted of 300 ug of a 20-mer mutant IDH1 peptide in Montanide, administered subcutaneously together with topical imiquimod. All donors had newly diagnosed IDH1-mutant astrocytomas of WHO grade 3 or 4 that showed loss of nuclear ATRX. The samples were drawn from NOA16, a multicentre, single-arm, open-label phase I trial in Germany that tested a mutant IDH1 peptide vaccine in humans for the first time. Genomic DNA for TCRB sequencing was isolated from EDTA blood with the DNeasy Blood and Tissue Kit. The library was prepared using the immunoSEQ multiplex PCR assay. Following the manufacturer's protocol, the hsTCRB Kit was used to amplify rearranged TCR beta chain sequences. Sequencing of TCRB libraries was carried out on an Illumina MiSeq. The study's own analysis went as follows. The kit vendor's proprietary platform handled demultiplexing, trimming and gene mapping. TCRdb limited this immuneACCESS table to in-frame rearrangements with V and J called. A share of clones is missing; checked studies link under half to unresolved V genes, and the rest is unexplained. V, J and clone size are taken as reported in that table, and D and trimming were inferred from the DNA itself. The sample has tens of thousands of clones on record, 80% to 90% of them singletons. Approximately 8% of the sample is in the top ten clones.

This receptor was obtained from a woman in her 40s with glioma. Some clones in this sample may be carry-over from other donors' samples. The chain is encoded by TRBV5-1 joined to TRBJ2-5; a tentative D call is TRBD1 (5 bases match). The sequencing here drew on PBMCs, taken from a glioma patient whose treatment included an IDH1 peptide vaccine. CDR3 protein: CASSLEGRGETQYF. DNA sequence: TGCGCCAGCAGCTTGGAGGGTAGGGGTGAGACCCAGTACTTC.